This T cell receptor (beta chain) originates from a study of blood T cell repertoires in COVID-19. At the level of the study: COVID-19 samples, acute and convalescent, were from the United States, Italy and Spain. T cells, B-cell-depleted T cells, or PBMCs provided the cDNA or gDNA that served as material.

Per the authors' pipeline: Amplified reference gene primers provided the basis for estimating nucleated cell counts. Sequenced by immunoSEQ multiplex PCR; TCRdb stores in-frame clones only, minus some. D and trimming were read from the DNA, whereas the V and J calls and clone size are those reported in that table. The sample shows about 140,000 clones, 75% to 85% of them seen only once. This TCR was recovered from an elderly woman with active or convalescent COVID-19. The sample was peripheral blood.

CDR3 in DNA: TGTGCCAGTAGTATTCAACCCCAGAGGGAGAACTATGGCTACACCTTC. This encodes CASSIQPQRENYGYTF. This chain joins TRBV19 and TRBJ1-2; D is unresolved. Deletions cut 3 bases from V and 2 bases from J, with 16 bases between. The CDR3 is 16 amino acids. Germline V gene lookup returns CDR1 LNHDA and CDR2 SQIVND (reference sequence).